The entry that follows covers one TCR beta chain sequence. No antigen is known for it. The entry originates in a study of blood T cells in healthy people across ages. V shed 4 bases, J shed 3 bases, and the junction held 8 bases outside the gene matches. The CDR3 spans 15 residues. Germline-derived CDR1 and CDR2 are MNHNY and SVGAGI (reference sequence). The use of a sample-barcoded 5' primer and a J-beta primer mix characterized a second PCR of roughly 6 to 11 cycles. Using its own MiXCR run on the 5' RACE reads, TCRdb lists one record per CDR3 protein. The sample lists about 580,000 distinct CDR3 sequences, roughly 43% seen once, with 20% to 25% in the top ten. Overall study findings and caveats: With naive T cell percentage, TCR beta diversity showed a strong correlation.

The rearrangement joins TRBV6-6 to TRBJ2-7; 8 nucleotides align to TRBD1. The sequence derives from a man older than 75 in good health. Material for sequencing was blood. The CDR3, as DNA: TGTGCCAGCAGTTCCCGGGACAGGAGGCACTACGAGCAGTACTTC. Translating it yields CASSSRDRRHYEQYF.